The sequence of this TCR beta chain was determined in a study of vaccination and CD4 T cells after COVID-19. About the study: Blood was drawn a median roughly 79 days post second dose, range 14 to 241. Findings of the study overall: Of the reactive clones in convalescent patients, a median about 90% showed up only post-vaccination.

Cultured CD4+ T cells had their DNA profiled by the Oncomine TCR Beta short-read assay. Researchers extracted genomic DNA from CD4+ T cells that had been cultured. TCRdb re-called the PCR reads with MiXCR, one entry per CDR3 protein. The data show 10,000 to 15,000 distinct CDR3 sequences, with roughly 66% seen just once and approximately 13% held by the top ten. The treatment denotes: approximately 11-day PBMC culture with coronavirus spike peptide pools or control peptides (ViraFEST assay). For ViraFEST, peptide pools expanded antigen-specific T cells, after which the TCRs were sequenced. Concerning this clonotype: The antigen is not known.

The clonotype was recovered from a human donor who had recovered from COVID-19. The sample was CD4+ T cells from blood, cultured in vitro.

CDR3 coding DNA: TGTGCCAGTAGTACAACCCTGCGGGACCCGATGGACACAGATACGCAGTATTTT. Protein product: CASSTTLRDPMDTDTQYF. The chain carries TRBV19 and TRBJ2-3, with a tentative D call TRBD2 (6 bases). Germline CDR1 reads LNHDA; CDR2 reads SQIVND (reference sequence). The CDR3 covers 18 residues. The germline V and J ends were trimmed by 4 bases and 2 bases, with 22 bases remaining between them.